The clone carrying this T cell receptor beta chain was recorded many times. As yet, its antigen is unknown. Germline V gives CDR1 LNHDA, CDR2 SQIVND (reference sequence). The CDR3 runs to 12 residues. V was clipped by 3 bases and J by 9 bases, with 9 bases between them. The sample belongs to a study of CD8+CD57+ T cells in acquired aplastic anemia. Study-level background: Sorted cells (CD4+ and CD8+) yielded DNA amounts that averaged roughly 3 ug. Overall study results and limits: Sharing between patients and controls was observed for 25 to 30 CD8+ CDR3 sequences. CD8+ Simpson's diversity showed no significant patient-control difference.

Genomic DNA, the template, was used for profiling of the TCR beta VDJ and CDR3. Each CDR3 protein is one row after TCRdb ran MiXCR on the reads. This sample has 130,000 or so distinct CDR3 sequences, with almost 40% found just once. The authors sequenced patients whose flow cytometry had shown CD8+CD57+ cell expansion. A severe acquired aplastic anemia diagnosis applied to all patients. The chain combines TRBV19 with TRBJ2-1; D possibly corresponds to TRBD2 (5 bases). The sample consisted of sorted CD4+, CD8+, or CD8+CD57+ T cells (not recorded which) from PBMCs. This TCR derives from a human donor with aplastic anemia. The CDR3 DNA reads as TGTGCCAGTAGTATGCTAGCTGGTGAGCAGTTCTTC. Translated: CASSMLAGEQFF.